These T cell receptor beta chains were read from a single sample in a study of cytomegalovirus exposure and HLA in healthy donors. The method was immunoSEQ multiplex PCR; TCRdb's version includes in-frame clones alone and lacks a portion of them. This sample yields approximately 110,000 clones, of which around 67% are seen a single time; approximately 4.3% belongs to the top ten. The source material was PBMCs. The receptors were gathered from a man in his sixties in good health and CMV-seropositive. The CDR3 runs from the conserved cysteine through the conserved F or W. The order of the fields is D gene, CDR3 length, V gene, J gene, CDR3 protein, CDR3 DNA. The D gene is left open where the match is weak.

d_gene: TRBD2; len: 14; v_gene: TRBV27; j_gene: TRBJ2-1; CDR3aa: CASSLLAGYNEQFF; CDR3nt: TGTGCCAGCAGTTTACTAGCGGGGTACAATGAGCAGTTCTTC
d_gene: TRBD2; len: 15; v_gene: TRBV5-1; j_gene: TRBJ2-5; CDR3aa: CASRVTSGRQETQYF; CDR3nt: TGCGCCAGCAGAGTAACTAGCGGGCGCCAAGAGACCCAGTACTTC
d_gene: NA; len: 21; v_gene: TRBV6-4; j_gene: TRBJ1-4; CDR3aa: CASSDSSRAGTPIATNEKLFF; CDR3nt: TGTGCCAGCAGTGACTCGAGTCGAGCGGGGACGCCCATCGCAACTAATGAAAAACTGTTTTTT
d_gene: TRBD2; len: 15; v_gene: TRBV27; j_gene: TRBJ2-3; CDR3aa: CASSLEGRVTDTQYF; CDR3nt: TGTGCCAGCAGTTTAGAGGGGAGGGTCACAGATACGCAGTATTTT
d_gene: NA; len: 16; v_gene: TRBV7-9; j_gene: TRBJ1-6; CDR3aa: CASSGEGSGYNSPLHF; CDR3nt: TGTGCCAGCAGCGGGGAGGGAAGTGGCTATAATTCACCCCTCCACTTT
d_gene: TRBD2; len: 13; v_gene: TRBV10-3; j_gene: TRBJ2-2; CDR3aa: CAISGTSAGELFF; CDR3nt: TGTGCCATCAGTGGCACTAGCGCCGGGGAGCTGTTTTTT
d_gene: TRBD1; len: 13; v_gene: TRBV6-5; j_gene: TRBJ1-5; CDR3aa: CATQRQGDQPQHF; CDR3nt: TGTGCCACCCAGAGACAGGGGGATCAGCCCCAGCATTTT
d_gene: TRBD1; len: 15; v_gene: TRBV9; j_gene: TRBJ2-4; CDR3aa: CASSEGAPGGYIQYF; CDR3nt: TGTGCCAGCAGCGAGGGGGCTCCGGGCGGCTACATTCAGTACTTC
d_gene: TRBD1; len: 16; v_gene: TRBV29-1; j_gene: TRBJ2-1; CDR3aa: CSVIPGQASSYNEQFF; CDR3nt: TGCAGCGTTATCCCGGGACAGGCAAGCTCCTACAATGAGCAGTTCTTC
d_gene: NA; len: 15; v_gene: TRBV30; j_gene: TRBJ1-4; CDR3aa: CAWRVGLTTNEKLFF; CDR3nt: TGTGCCTGGAGAGTCGGACTTACAACTAATGAAAAACTGTTTTTT
d_gene: NA; len: 13; v_gene: TRBV9; j_gene: TRBJ2-5; CDR3aa: CASSVDPSGGQYF; CDR3nt: TGTGCCAGCAGCGTAGACCCCTCCGGGGGCCAGTACTTC